This is a list of T cell receptor beta chains from one sample in a study of blood T cell repertoires in COVID-19. TCRdb's copy holds only in-frame clones and misses some; the assay was immunoSEQ multiplex PCR. This sample has 77,000 or so clones, with about 80% found just once. Sample: peripheral blood. Receptors were obtained from a woman aged 55-69 years with acute or convalescent COVID-19. The CDR3 runs from the conserved cysteine through the conserved F or W. Fields, in order: D gene, clone size, J gene, V gene, CDR3 protein, CDR3 DNA. D genes are given only for firm matches. Expanded clones get a size class; other rows say once, few or many, or leave the size out.

d_gene: .; abundance: few; j_gene: TRBJ2-7; v_gene: TRBV5-1; CDR3aa: CASSVTGSTYEQYF; CDR3nt: TGCGCCAGCAGCGTCACAGGCTCTACCTACGAGCAGTACTTC
d_gene: TRBD1; abundance: .; j_gene: TRBJ1-2; v_gene: TRBV3-1/TRBV3-2; CDR3aa: CASSRRTGGYYGYTF; CDR3nt: TGTGCCAGCAGCCGTCGGACAGGGGGCTACTATGGCTACACCTTC
d_gene: .; abundance: .; j_gene: TRBJ1-2; v_gene: TRBV6-5; CDR3aa: CASILVGLDYGYTF; CDR3nt: TGTGCCAGCATTCTCGTGGGCCTGGACTATGGCTACACCTTC
d_gene: TRBD1; abundance: .; j_gene: TRBJ1-1; v_gene: TRBV2; CDR3aa: CARAAGGEDTEAFF; CDR3nt: TGTGCCAGAGCCGCAGGGGGCGAGGACACTGAAGCTTTCTTT
d_gene: .; abundance: .; j_gene: TRBJ1-3; v_gene: TRBV5-4; CDR3aa: CASSRGGVYSGNTIYF; CDR3nt: TGTGCCAGCAGCCGGGGTGGGGTATACTCTGGAAACACCATATATTTT
d_gene: TRBD1; abundance: once; j_gene: TRBJ1-2; v_gene: TRBV6-5; CDR3aa: CASRDGQVIGYTF; CDR3nt: TGTGCCAGCAGGGACGGACAGGTGATTGGCTACACCTTC
d_gene: TRBD1; abundance: .; j_gene: TRBJ2-1; v_gene: TRBV3-1/TRBV3-2; CDR3aa: CASSQGDRVGNEQFF; CDR3nt: TGTGCCAGCAGCCAAGGAGACAGGGTTGGGAATGAGCAGTTCTTC
d_gene: TRBD1; abundance: .; j_gene: TRBJ1-4; v_gene: TRBV5-5; CDR3aa: CASSLEIRTGLLNEKLFF; CDR3nt: TGTGCCAGCAGCTTAGAGATCAGGACAGGGCTCTTGAATGAAAAACTGTTTTTT
d_gene: .; abundance: once; j_gene: TRBJ1-6; v_gene: TRBV21-1; CDR3aa: CASSKGGGLAAQFNSPLHF; CDR3nt: TGTGCCAGCAGCAAAGGGGGGGGTTTGGCAGCTCAATTTAATTCACCCCTCCACTTT
d_gene: .; abundance: .; j_gene: TRBJ1-2; v_gene: TRBV7-9; CDR3aa: CASSLKGIDYGYTF; CDR3nt: TGTGCCAGCAGCTTGAAGGGGATCGACTATGGCTACACCTTC
d_gene: .; abundance: few; j_gene: TRBJ2-7; v_gene: TRBV5-1; CDR3aa: CASSPDINSEQYF; CDR3nt: TGCGCCAGCAGCCCGGACATTAATTCCGAGCAGTACTTC
d_gene: TRBD1; abundance: .; j_gene: TRBJ2-3; v_gene: TRBV7-3; CDR3aa: CASSPPGQGTDTQYF; CDR3nt: TGTGCCAGCAGCCCCCCGGGACAGGGCACAGATACGCAGTATTTT
d_gene: TRBD2; abundance: .; j_gene: TRBJ2-2; v_gene: TRBV30; CDR3aa: CAGILAGGPTGELFF; CDR3nt: TGTGCCGGTATACTAGCGGGGGGGCCCACCGGGGAGCTGTTTTTT
d_gene: TRBD1; abundance: .; j_gene: TRBJ1-2; v_gene: TRBV3-1/TRBV3-2; CDR3aa: CASSLRSRQGTRSNYGYTF; CDR3nt: TGTGCCAGCAGCCTCAGAAGTCGACAGGGAACTCGTTCTAACTATGGCTACACCTTC
d_gene: .; abundance: .; j_gene: TRBJ2-7; v_gene: TRBV21-1; CDR3aa: CASSTIRGKQYF; CDR3nt: TGTGCCAGCAGCACGATAAGGGGGAAGCAGTACTTC
d_gene: .; abundance: .; j_gene: TRBJ2-1; v_gene: TRBV6-1; CDR3aa: CASSELWGLEQFF; CDR3nt: TGTGCCAGCAGTGAACTCTGGGGGCTGGAGCAGTTCTTC
d_gene: .; abundance: .; j_gene: TRBJ2-1; v_gene: TRBV7-9; CDR3aa: CASSVRDSYNEQFF; CDR3nt: TGTGCCAGCAGCGTCCGGGACTCCTACAATGAGCAGTTCTTC
d_gene: .; abundance: .; j_gene: TRBJ2-3; v_gene: TRBV2; CDR3aa: CASSGGRSTDTQYF; CDR3nt: TGTGCCAGCTCGGGGGGCAGAAGCACAGATACGCAGTATTTT
d_gene: TRBD1; abundance: .; j_gene: TRBJ1-2; v_gene: TRBV30; CDR3aa: CAWVRGQGYGYTF; CDR3nt: TGTGCCTGGGTGAGGGGGCAGGGCTATGGCTACACCTTC
d_gene: .; abundance: once; j_gene: TRBJ1-1; v_gene: TRBV10-3; CDR3aa: CAIRIQGDTEAFF; CDR3nt: TGTGCCATCAGAATACAAGGAGACACTGAAGCTTTCTTT
d_gene: TRBD1; abundance: few; j_gene: TRBJ2-5; v_gene: TRBV11-1; CDR3aa: CASSLTGEETQYF; CDR3nt: TGTGCCAGCAGCCTAACAGGGGAAGAGACCCAGTACTTC
d_gene: TRBD2; abundance: .; j_gene: TRBJ2-1; v_gene: TRBV6-5; CDR3aa: CASTLSGGYNEQFF; CDR3nt: TGTGCCAGCACCCTTAGCGGGGGGTACAATGAGCAGTTCTTC
d_gene: TRBD2; abundance: .; j_gene: TRBJ2-1; v_gene: TRBV5-1; CDR3aa: CASSLDVAGGNEQFF; CDR3nt: TGCGCCAGCAGCTTGGATGTAGCGGGGGGCAATGAGCAGTTCTTC
d_gene: .; abundance: .; j_gene: TRBJ1-1; v_gene: TRBV5-4; CDR3aa: CASSPRGRVQSSEAFF; CDR3nt: TGTGCCAGCAGCCCCAGGGGCAGGGTACAAAGTTCTGAAGCTTTCTTT
d_gene: .; abundance: .; j_gene: TRBJ2-3; v_gene: TRBV29-1; CDR3aa: CSAEIEVHPDTQYF; CDR3nt: TGCAGCGCCGAGATAGAGGTTCATCCAGATACGCAGTATTTT
d_gene: TRBD1; abundance: .; j_gene: TRBJ1-5; v_gene: TRBV19; CDR3aa: CASSTRTGGNQPQHF; CDR3nt: TGTGCCAGTAGTACCCGGACAGGGGGTAATCAGCCCCAGCATTTT
d_gene: TRBD1; abundance: .; j_gene: TRBJ2-7; v_gene: TRBV18; CDR3aa: CASSPMGTGFYEQYF; CDR3nt: TGTGCCAGCTCACCCATGGGGACAGGCTTCTACGAGCAGTACTTC
d_gene: .; abundance: .; j_gene: TRBJ2-1; v_gene: TRBV9; CDR3aa: CASSVGTLQYNEQFF; CDR3nt: TGTGCCAGCAGCGTAGGGACTCTCCAATACAATGAGCAGTTCTTC
d_gene: .; abundance: few; j_gene: TRBJ1-1; v_gene: TRBV20-1; CDR3aa: CSASFSSAGTMNTEAFF; CDR3nt: TGCAGTGCTAGTTTTTCTTCCGCCGGGACAATGAACACTGAAGCTTTCTTT
d_gene: TRBD1; abundance: .; j_gene: TRBJ2-7; v_gene: TRBV18; CDR3aa: CASSPPTSRDSSYEQYF; CDR3nt: TGTGCCAGCTCCCCGCCGACCTCCAGGGACAGTTCCTACGAGCAGTACTTC
d_gene: TRBD1; abundance: .; j_gene: TRBJ1-2; v_gene: TRBV14; CDR3aa: CASSPRTGDGYTF; CDR3nt: TGTGCCAGCAGCCCTCGGACAGGGGATGGCTACACCTTC
d_gene: TRBD1; abundance: .; j_gene: TRBJ1-2; v_gene: TRBV9; CDR3aa: CASSVGTGFGGYTF; CDR3nt: TGTGCCAGCAGCGTGGGGACAGGGTTTGGTGGCTACACCTTC
d_gene: .; abundance: .; j_gene: TRBJ1-5; v_gene: TRBV25-1; CDR3aa: CASSLGGSNQPQHF; CDR3nt: TGTGCCAGCAGTTTAGGGGGTAGCAATCAGCCCCAGCATTTT
d_gene: .; abundance: once; j_gene: TRBJ2-4; v_gene: TRBV19; CDR3aa: CASSPGLHIQYF; CDR3nt: TGTGCCAGTAGCCCGGGATTGCACATTCAGTACTTC
d_gene: .; abundance: .; j_gene: TRBJ2-7; v_gene: TRBV2; CDR3aa: CASTDNSYEQYF; CDR3nt: TGTGCCAGCACGGACAACTCCTACGAGCAGTACTTC
d_gene: .; abundance: once; j_gene: TRBJ2-2; v_gene: TRBV2; CDR3aa: CASSVTGELFF; CDR3nt: TGTGCCAGCAGCGTCACCGGGGAGCTGTTTTTT
d_gene: .; abundance: .; j_gene: TRBJ2-2; v_gene: TRBV18; CDR3aa: CASSLSGDKNTGELFF; CDR3nt: TGTGCCAGCTCACTTTCCGGGGACAAGAACACCGGGGAGCTGTTTTTT
d_gene: .; abundance: .; j_gene: TRBJ1-2; v_gene: TRBV5-4; CDR3aa: CASSFGLSRGAF; CDR3nt: TGTGCCAGCAGCTTTGGTCTGTCGAGAGGCGCCTTC
d_gene: TRBD2; abundance: .; j_gene: TRBJ2-3; v_gene: TRBV19; CDR3aa: CASSPPGGLAAQYF; CDR3nt: TGTGCCAGTAGCCCCCCTGGAGGACTAGCAGCGCAGTATTTT
d_gene: .; abundance: few; j_gene: TRBJ1-6; v_gene: TRBV2; CDR3aa: CASTGGAGDSPLHF; CDR3nt: TGTGCCAGCACGGGGGGGGCTGGGGATTCACCCCTCCACTTT
d_gene: TRBD1; abundance: .; j_gene: TRBJ1-4; v_gene: TRBV5-6; CDR3aa: CASRSQGAANEKLFF; CDR3nt: TGTGCCAGCAGGTCACAGGGGGCCGCTAATGAAAAACTGTTTTTT
d_gene: TRBD1; abundance: few; j_gene: TRBJ2-7; v_gene: TRBV9; CDR3aa: CASSDGQGAYEQYF; CDR3nt: TGTGCCAGCAGCGACGGACAGGGGGCCTACGAGCAGTACTTC
d_gene: .; abundance: few; j_gene: TRBJ1-6; v_gene: TRBV6-1; CDR3aa: CASSELTGNNSPLHF; CDR3nt: TGTGCCAGCAGTGAACTAACAGGGAATAATTCACCCCTCCACTTT
d_gene: .; abundance: .; j_gene: TRBJ1-5; v_gene: TRBV10-1; CDR3aa: CAPPGEQSNQPQHF; CDR3nt: TGCGCCCCCCCGGGAGAGCAAAGCAATCAGCCCCAGCATTTT
d_gene: .; abundance: .; j_gene: TRBJ2-2; v_gene: TRBV19; CDR3aa: CASSIEGRYTGELFF; CDR3nt: TGTGCCAGTAGTATCGAGGGGAGGTACACCGGGGAGCTGTTTTTT
d_gene: .; abundance: once; j_gene: TRBJ2-2; v_gene: TRBV7-2; CDR3aa: CASSAQAGTGELFF; CDR3nt: TGTGCCAGCAGCGCACAAGCGGGCACCGGGGAGCTGTTTTTT
d_gene: .; abundance: .; j_gene: TRBJ1-1; v_gene: TRBV10-3; CDR3aa: CAIRDISATEAFF; CDR3nt: TGTGCCATCAGAGACATATCAGCAACTGAAGCTTTCTTT
d_gene: .; abundance: .; j_gene: TRBJ1-2; v_gene: TRBV6-1; CDR3aa: CASSDRVQGYTF; CDR3nt: TGTGCCAGCAGTGACAGGGTTCAAGGCTACACCTTC
d_gene: .; abundance: .; j_gene: TRBJ1-2; v_gene: TRBV5-1; CDR3aa: CASSLTRDSNYGYTF; CDR3nt: TGCGCCAGCAGCTTAACCCGTGACAGTAACTATGGCTACACCTTC
d_gene: .; abundance: .; j_gene: TRBJ1-1; v_gene: TRBV10-3; CDR3aa: CAISASGSPAFF; CDR3nt: TGTGCCATCAGTGCCTCGGGATCCCCAGCTTTCTTT
d_gene: TRBD1; abundance: .; j_gene: TRBJ1-2; v_gene: TRBV18; CDR3aa: CASSPETSWTGGYGYTF; CDR3nt: TGTGCCAGCTCACCGGAAACCTCATGGACAGGGGGGTATGGCTACACCTTC
d_gene: TRBD1; abundance: .; j_gene: TRBJ1-2; v_gene: TRBV27; CDR3aa: CASSLDHDRARGYTF; CDR3nt: TGTGCCAGCAGTTTAGATCATGACAGGGCGCGTGGCTACACCTTC
d_gene: .; abundance: few; j_gene: TRBJ1-5; v_gene: TRBV6-5; CDR3aa: CASRSGVASNQPQHF; CDR3nt: TGTGCCAGCAGGTCAGGGGTCGCGAGCAATCAGCCCCAGCATTTT
d_gene: .; abundance: .; j_gene: TRBJ2-7; v_gene: TRBV25-1; CDR3aa: CASSLAASYEQYF; CDR3nt: TGTGCCAGCAGTCTGGCGGCCTCCTACGAGCAGTACTTC
d_gene: .; abundance: .; j_gene: TRBJ1-2; v_gene: TRBV10-3; CDR3aa: CAISELSGYGYTF; CDR3nt: TGTGCCATCAGTGAACTTTCAGGGTATGGCTACACCTTC
d_gene: TRBD1; abundance: .; j_gene: TRBJ2-2; v_gene: TRBV5-1; CDR3aa: CASSVAPGQANTGELFF; CDR3nt: TGCGCCAGCAGCGTAGCGCCCGGACAGGCGAACACCGGGGAGCTGTTTTTT
d_gene: .; abundance: .; j_gene: TRBJ2-2; v_gene: TRBV5-1; CDR3aa: CASSTGNTGELFF; CDR3nt: TGCGCCAGCAGCACAGGGAACACCGGGGAGCTGTTTTTT